These 17 T cell receptor beta chains share one sample of origin, sequenced in a study of CD8+ T cells in alopecia areata. Reverse transcribed after extraction, RNA yielded cDNA as the sequencing template. The method was immunoSEQ multiplex PCR; TCRdb's version includes in-frame clones alone and lacks a portion of them. The top ten clones hold approximately 7% of a sample with roughly 150,000 clones, roughly 50% of them seen once. The sequencing input was CD4+ T cells sorted from blood. Every receptor here comes from a human donor with alopecia areata.

This sequence joins TRBV28 and TRBJ2-7; no definite D call. CDR1 and CDR2 from the germline V gene are MDHEN and SYDVKM. The CDR3 consists of 11 residues. V was shortened by 8 bases and J by 3 bases, with 8 bases between the two germline ends. For the CDR3, the DNA is TGTGCCAGCCAGAGTCTCTACGAGCAGTACTTC. Translated: CASQSLYEQYF.

This clone appeared once. This sequence joins TRBV5-1 and TRBJ2-1; 9 bases match TRBD1. Germline CDR1 reads SGHRS; CDR2 reads YFSETQ. CDR3 length equals 15 residues. Trimming at V came to 5 bases and at J to 6 bases, leaving 9 bases not matched to a gene. The CDR3 sequence is CASSTRDRVFNEQFF. CDR3 coding DNA: TGCGCCAGCAGTACCCGGGACAGGGTTTTCAATGAGCAGTTCTTC.

This clone was counted only a few times. The V call is TRBV5-4, the J call TRBJ2-3; 12 nucleotides line up with TRBD2. V trimming: 4 bases; J trimming: 8 bases; junction bases outside the gene matches: 11. This CDR3 comprises 16 residues. Germline values: CDR1 SGHNT, CDR2 YYREEE (reference sequence). CDR3: CASSQATSGGLVTQYF. The CDR3 bases are TGTGCCAGCAGCCAAGCGACTAGCGGGGGTTTAGTTACGCAGTATTTT.

The J gene is TRBJ1-1, the V gene TRBV5-1; unclear D gene. The CDR3 runs 14 residues. Germline-derived CDR1 and CDR2 are SGHRS and YFSETQ. V was clipped by 0 bases and J by 4 bases, with 10 bases between them. CDR3 amino acids: CASSLGARSTEAFF. CDR3 nucleotides: TGCGCCAGCAGCTTGGGCGCCAGATCCACTGAAGCTTTCTTT.

The V gene is TRBV5-4, the J gene TRBJ1-2; no clear D. V lost 4 bases, J lost 2 bases, and 9 bases lay in between. This CDR3 spans 13 amino acids. Germline-derived CDR1 and CDR2 are SGHNT and YYREEE (reference sequence). For the CDR3, the DNA is TGTGCCAGCAGCCCGGCAATCAACTATGGCTACACCTTC. Its translation: CASSPAINYGYTF.

This clone was detected a few times. The chain recombines TRBV10-2 with TRBJ2-2; D might be TRBD1 (5 bases). Germline V gives CDR1 WSHSY, CDR2 SAAADI. The CDR3 spans 14 residues. The V and J ends lost 7 bases and 4 bases respectively, with 13 bases between them. The CDR3 region has the DNA TGCGCCAGCAAAAGGGGTGGGATCACCGGGGAGCTGTTTTTT. As protein: CASKRGGITGELFF.

In its sample, this clone was seen a few times. V is TRBV30 and J is TRBJ1-3; D might be TRBD1 (6 bases). Trimming cost V 4 bases and J 8 bases, with 15 bases left between them. The CDR3 loop spans 13 amino acids. In germline, CDR1 is GTSNPN, CDR2 SVGIG (reference sequence). CDR3 protein: CAWNQDSLDTIYF. The CDR3 DNA is TGTGCCTGGAACCAGGACAGTCTGGACACCATATATTTT.

The rearrangement uses TRBV19 and TRBJ1-2; D unclear. The germline gives CDR1 LNHDA, CDR2 SQIVND (reference sequence). This CDR3 has 14 residues. Trimming shortened V by 1 base and J by 2 bases, and 8 bases separated the two germline ends. The CDR3 sequence: CASSIVGKNYGYTF. As DNA, the CDR3 is TGTGCCAGTAGTATAGTAGGCAAGAACTATGGCTACACCTTC.

The V and J genes are TRBV28 and TRBJ2-7, with unresolved D. Germline V gene sequence: CDR1 MDHEN, CDR2 SYDVKM. The ends were cut back, 6 bases at V and 2 bases at J, with 17 bases in the middle. This CDR3 region has 15 residues. In DNA, the CDR3 is TGTGCCAGCAGCCACCCCGGAACCCTGGCCTACGAGCAGTACTTC. Protein sequence: CASSHPGTLAYEQYF.

This clone showed up just a few times. The chain employs TRBV7-8 and TRBJ2-5; tentative D call: TRBD2 (5 bases). Trimming removed 5 bases from V and 5 bases from J, with 18 bases in between. CDR1 is SGHVS, CDR2 FQNEAQ, per germline. The CDR3 runs to 15 residues. CDR3 amino acids: CASSGSGTSRETQYF. CDR3 nucleotide sequence: TGTGCCAGCAGCGGCAGTGGTACTAGTCGCGAGACCCAGTACTTC.

The chain links TRBV29-1 to TRBJ2-7; no clear D gene. Trimming took off 3 bases at V and 0 bases at J, with 6 bases between the two ends. This CDR3 has 12 residues. Germline values: CDR1 SQVTM, CDR2 ANQGSEA. CDR3 DNA: TGCAGCGTTGATCAGGACTCCTACGAGCAGTACTTC. The encoded protein is CSVDQDSYEQYF.

This clone is large. The J gene is TRBJ1-1, the V gene TRBV19; possibly TRBD1 for D (5 bases). V gave up 8 bases and J gave up 7 bases, with 23 bases separating them. The CDR3 has 15 residues. Germline V CDR1 and CDR2: LNHDA, SQIVND (reference sequence). CDR3 protein: CASRLRYGGEIEAFF. For the CDR3, the DNA is TGTGCCAGTCGATTGCGGTACGGAGGGGAAATTGAAGCTTTCTTT.

The chain has TRBV28 and TRBJ2-1; D may match TRBD1 or TRBD2 (5 bases each). Germline V gene sequence: CDR1 MDHEN, CDR2 SYDVKM. V was pared by 5 bases and J by 2 bases, with 13 bases between. This CDR3 has 15 amino acids. The CDR3, as DNA: TGTGCCAGCAGTGCCTCCGGGACCGCCTACAATGAGCAGTTCTTC. Its translation is CASSASGTAYNEQFF.

V usage is TRBV29-1 and J usage is TRBJ2-2, with 7 bases that match TRBD1. Germline lookup yields CDR1 SQVTM and CDR2 ANQGSEA. The CDR3 loop spans 15 amino acids. The V and J ends lost 2 bases and 5 bases, in that order; junction bases with no gene match: 8. CDR3 sequence: CSVERQGSRTGELFF. DNA of the CDR3: TGCAGCGTTGAACGACAGGGCTCGAGGACCGGGGAGCTGTTTTTT.

A few counts support this clone. The V gene is TRBV14, the J gene TRBJ2-1, with D possibly being TRBD1 (5 bases). The CDR3 totals 13 residues. Germline lookup yields CDR1 SGHDN and CDR2 FVKESK. V gave up 4 bases and J gave up 3 bases, with 7 bases separating them. The CDR3 is CASSPTVYNEQFF. In nucleotides, the CDR3 is TGTGCCAGCAGCCCGACAGTCTACAATGAGCAGTTCTTC.

The rearrangement links TRBV28 to TRBJ2-7; D unclear. V lost 7 bases and J 5 bases, leaving 21 bases between the germline ends. CDR3 size: 15 residues. Germline CDR1 and CDR2: MDHEN and SYDVKM. CDR3 loop: CASTGPDLSGHEQYF. The CDR3, as DNA: TGTGCCAGCACGGGCCCCGACCTTTCCGGCCACGAGCAGTACTTC.

The chain has TRBV4-1 and TRBJ2-5; D is unclear. There are 15 residues in the CDR3. With 0 bases removed from V and 1 base from J, the gap between germline ends came to 9 bases. From germline, CDR1 is MGHRA and CDR2 YSYEKL. CDR3 bases: TGCGCCAGCAGCCAAGAGGTCAAGCTCCAAGAGACCCAGTACTTC. It encodes CASSQEVKLQETQYF.